Below, one T cell receptor (beta chain) is given with its context. V lost 4 bases to trimming and J lost 5 bases, with 15 bases between them. The germline V gene has CDR1 SGDLS and CDR2 YYNGEE. CDR3 size: 14 residues. This record belongs to a study of T cell responses to AZD1222 COVID-19 vaccine. Method: immunoSEQ multiplex PCR; TCRdb's copy keeps in-frame clones and lacks some. The sample gives over 100,000 clones, 80% to 90% of which show up once; 8.4% is in the top ten. The chain joins TRBV9 to TRBJ2-5; D remains unclear. The receptor's source is an adult in good health. Material: peripheral blood, obtained on day 0 of AZD1222 vaccination. CDR3 amino acids: CASSLSRRSETQYF. The CDR3 DNA reads as TGTGCCAGCAGCCTTAGCCGTCGTTCGGAGACCCAGTACTTC.